The 27 T cell receptor beta chains below come from one sample, sequenced in a study of blood T cell repertoires in COVID-19. Sequencing used immunoSEQ multiplex PCR; TCRdb keeps in-frame clones, though not all of them. The table includes under 250,000 clones, roughly 85% detected once. Specimen: PBMCs or T cells enriched from blood (not recorded which). The source is a woman in her thirties or forties who had been exposed to COVID-19.

Concerning this clone: This sample includes further DNA sequences coding for the same CDR3. The chain has TRBV4-3 and TRBJ1-4, with a tentative D call TRBD1 (5 bases). Between the trimmed V and J ends, which lost 1 base and 7 bases, there was a span of 10 bases. This CDR3 spans 14 amino acids. In germline, CDR1 is LGHNA, CDR2 YSLEER. The CDR3 region is CASSQGQGGEKLFF. The CDR3, as DNA: TGCGCCAGCAGCCAAGGTCAGGGAGGTGAAAAACTGTTTTTT.

The chain has TRBV5-1 and TRBJ1-4; maybe TRBD1 (5 bases). Deletions cut 4 bases from V and 0 bases from J, with 13 bases between. This CDR3 is 16 amino acids long. The germline V gene has CDR1 SGHRS and CDR2 YFSETQ. The CDR3 sequence is CASSPSGGTTNEKLFF. In DNA, the CDR3 is TGCGCCAGCAGCCCCTCGGGGGGGACAACTAATGAAAAACTGTTTTTT.

This chain joins TRBV14 and TRBJ2-1; D perhaps matches TRBD2 (6 bases). The CDR3 consists of 16 residues. Germline V CDR1 and CDR2: SGHDN, FVKESK. The V end was cut by 4 bases, the J end by 4 bases, with 17 bases between. The CDR3 loop reads CASSRLGAGLYNEQFF. The CDR3 DNA sequence: TGTGCCAGCAGCCGACTAGGGGCGGGGCTTTACAATGAGCAGTTCTTC. Filled out from reference TRBV14 and TRBJ2-1, the complete variable domain reads EAGVTQFPSHSVIEKGQTVTLRCDPISGHDNLYWYRRVMGKEIKFLLHFVKESKQDESGMPNNRFLAERTGGTYSTLKVQPAELEDSGVYFCASSRLGAGLYNEQFFGPGTRLTVL.

The gene calls are TRBV2 and TRBJ1-2; D is undetermined. The V gene's germline CDR1 is SNHLY and CDR2 FYNNEI. The V end was cut by 3 bases, the J end by 0 bases, with 5 bases between. The CDR3 loop spans 13 amino acids. The DNA of the CDR3 is TGTGCCAGCAGTGACGGTCCTAACTATGGCTACACCTTC. Translated, it gives CASSDGPNYGYTF.

This clone was counted once. DNA of the CDR3: TGTGCCAGCAGCTTAGGGCTAGACCAAGAGACCCAGTACTTC. Translating it yields CASSLGLDQETQYF. The chain employs TRBV7-9 and TRBJ2-5, with D unclear. The V gene's germline CDR1 is SEHNR and CDR2 FQNEAQ (reference sequence). This CDR3 spans 14 amino acids. The V and J ends lost 1 base and 0 bases respectively, with 6 bases between them.

This chain uses TRBV2 with TRBJ2-1; 7 nucleotides match TRBD2. CDR1 is SNHLY, CDR2 FYNNEI, per germline. The CDR3 is made up of 15 amino acids. With 1 base clipped from V and 10 bases from J, the junction kept 10 bases outside the gene matches. The CDR3: CASSEGLAALREQFF. The CDR3 nucleotides read TGTGCCAGCAGTGAAGGTCTAGCGGCCCTCAGGGAGCAGTTCTTC.

The V and J genes are TRBV5-4 and TRBJ2-3; TRBD2 agrees at 8 bases. With 0 bases clipped from V and 0 bases from J, the junction kept 6 bases outside the gene matches. Germline CDR1 and CDR2: SGHNT and YYREEE (reference sequence). The CDR3 has 17 residues. Written as DNA, the CDR3 is TGTGCCAGCAGCTTGGGGAAGCGGGGGCCCAGCACAGATACGCAGTATTTT. This encodes CASSLGKRGPSTDTQYF.

This chain connects TRBV11-3 to TRBJ2-7, with TRBD1 matching 10 bases. J lost 5 bases, V lost 5 bases, and 15 bases had no gene match. CDR1 and CDR2 from the germline V gene are SGHNT and YENEEA. The length of the CDR3 is 17 residues. The CDR3 protein is CASSPAPGQGLLHEQYF. CDR3 nucleotides: TGTGCCAGCAGCCCCGCACCGGGACAGGGGCTCCTCCACGAGCAGTACTTC. Together with reference TRBV11-3 and TRBJ2-7, the CDR3 gives the full variable domain: EAGVVQSPRYKIIEKKQPVAFWCNPISGHNTLYWYLQNLGQGPELLIRYENEEAVDDSQLPKDRFSAERLKGVDSTLKIQPAELGDSAVYLCASSPAPGQGLLHEQYFGPGTRLTVT.

The chain joins TRBV29-1 to TRBJ2-1; D may be TRBD2 (6 bases). CDR3 length: 12 residues. Germline values: CDR1 SQVTM, CDR2 ANQGSEA. V lost 6 bases and J lost 6, with 12 bases in between. This CDR3 is CSVTRLGNEQFF. CDR3 sequence (DNA): TGCAGCGTGACCCGACTAGGCAATGAGCAGTTCTTC.

The sample holds one count of this clone. This chain connects TRBV6-5 to TRBJ2-7; 11 nucleotides align to TRBD1. CDR3 length: 15 residues. Trimming took 6 bases from V and 2 from J; bases not matched to a gene: 6. Germline lookup yields CDR1 MNHEY and CDR2 SVGAGI. The CDR3 is CASRGRTGGTYEQYF. In DNA form, the CDR3 reads TGTGCCAGCAGGGGGAGGACAGGGGGCACCTACGAGCAGTACTTC.

This chain uses TRBV7-9 with TRBJ2-7, with 8 nucleotides matching TRBD1. The CDR3 runs to 13 residues. Germline CDR1 SEHNR, CDR2 FQNEAQ (reference sequence). The trim removed 5 bases at V and 7 bases at J, leaving 7 bases unmatched. The CDR3 DNA reads as TGTGCCAGCAGCCCCGGGACAGGCGGGGAGCAGTACTTC. It codes for CASSPGTGGEQYF.

The chain carries TRBV28 and TRBJ2-7; tentatively, D is TRBD1 (6 bases). Germline values: CDR1 MDHEN, CDR2 SYDVKM. The CDR3 is 14 residues long. Trimming took off 8 bases at V and 3 bases at J, with 17 bases between the two ends. The CDR3 region is CASQNWGQGYEQYF. CDR3 DNA sequence: TGTGCCAGCCAAAATTGGGGACAAGGCTACGAGCAGTACTTC. The complete variable domain, with remaining parts taken from reference TRBV28 and TRBJ2-7, reads DVKVTQSSRYLVKRTGEKVFLECVQDMDHENMFWYRQDPGLGLRLIYFSYDVKMKEKGDIPEGYSVSREKKERFSLILESASTNQTSMYLCASQNWGQGYEQYFGPGTRLTVT.

The gene calls are TRBV30 and TRBJ1-6, with TRBD1 as a possible D gene (5 bases). CDR3 length: 16 residues. Germline lookup yields CDR1 GTSNPN and CDR2 SVGIG (reference sequence). V was pared by 3 bases and J by 3 bases, with 15 bases between. The CDR3 is CAWRNGGEGYNSPLHF. The CDR3 bases are TGTGCCTGGAGGAACGGGGGAGAGGGCTATAATTCACCCCTCCACTTT.

The chain uses TRBV19 and TRBJ2-3; D unclear. Germline V CDR1 and CDR2: LNHDA, SQIVND (reference sequence). The CDR3 is 13 residues long. Trimming removed 4 bases from V and 2 bases from J, with 7 bases in between. The CDR3 DNA is TGTGCCAGTAGTACAACATACACAGATACGCAGTATTTT. This sequence encodes CASSTTYTDTQYF.

This CDR3 reads CASSLDTGAYEQYF. The CDR3 DNA reads TGCGCCAGCAGCTTGGATACGGGGGCCTACGAGCAGTACTTC. The chain combines TRBV5-1 with TRBJ2-7, with D maybe TRBD2 (6 bases). This CDR3 region has 14 residues. V lost 0 bases to trimming and J lost 2 bases, with 9 bases between them. Per germline, CDR1 SGHRS and CDR2 YFSETQ.

The gene calls are TRBV12-3 or TRBV12-4 and TRBJ1-2; no clear D gene. The CDR3 spans 12 residues. The V end was cut by 6 bases, the J end by 6 bases, with 11 bases between. The CDR3 here is CASRYTENGYTF. DNA for the CDR3: TGTGCCAGCAGATACACCGAAAATGGCTACACCTTC.

The rearrangement uses TRBV7-2 and TRBJ1-2, with 7 positions matching TRBD1. CDR3 length: 13 residues. Germline lookup yields CDR1 SGHTA and CDR2 FQGNSA. Losses at the gene ends were 5 bases for V and 5 bases for J; bases not matched to a gene: 5. The CDR3 DNA is TGTGCCAGCAGCCGGGACAGACATTATGGCTACACCTTC. The encoded protein is CASSRDRHYGYTF.

This chain connects TRBV19 to TRBJ1-1; a possible D gene is TRBD1 (5 bases). Germline values: CDR1 LNHDA, CDR2 SQIVND (reference sequence). CDR3 size: 12 residues. V was pared by 6 bases and J by 3 bases, with 8 bases between. CDR3 in DNA: TGTGCCAGTAGAGGGGCACACACTGAAGCTTTCTTT. It specifies CASRGAHTEAFF.

V usage is TRBV27 and J usage is TRBJ1-5; the match to TRBD1 covers 8 bases. This CDR3 is 16 amino acids long. The V gene end was trimmed by 3 bases and the J gene end by 2 bases; junction bases not matched to a gene: 6. Germline CDR1 reads MNHEY; CDR2 reads SMNVEV (reference sequence). CDR3 sequence reads: CASSFRDRRRNQPQHF. The CDR3 nucleotides are TGTGCCAGCAGTTTCCGGGACAGGCGGCGCAATCAGCCCCAGCATTTT.

The rearrangement links TRBV7-9 to TRBJ1-6; D remains ambiguous. V lost 11 bases to trimming and J lost 8 bases, with 13 bases between them. The CDR3 consists of 12 residues. CDR1 is SEHNR, CDR2 FQNEAQ, per germline (reference sequence). As DNA, the CDR3 is TGTGCCGGGAGGGATCTGGATTCACCCCTCCACTTT. The encoded protein is CAGRDLDSPLHF.

J is TRBJ2-1 and V is TRBV24-1; D unclear. Trimming removed 0 bases from V and 7 bases from J, with 6 bases in between. The CDR3 totals 13 residues. Germline CDR1 and CDR2: KGHDR and SFDVKD. CDR3: CATSDLEANEQFF. The CDR3 DNA follows: TGTGCCACCAGTGATTTGGAGGCTAATGAGCAGTTCTTC.

V is TRBV18 and J is TRBJ1-5; D is perhaps TRBD1 (6 bases). The CDR3 contains 15 residues. Per the germline V gene, CDR1 is KGHSH and CDR2 is LQKENI. Trimming cost V 4 bases and J 6 bases, with 16 bases left between them. The CDR3 coding sequence is TGTGCCAGCTCACTCCAAGGACAGCAGGGTCAGCCCCAGCATTTT. Protein product: CASSLQGQQGQPQHF.

The V and J genes are TRBV11-3 and TRBJ1-6, with 10 bases aligning to TRBD1. The V gene end was trimmed by 1 base and the J gene end by 8 bases; junction bases not matched to a gene: 17. The CDR3 contains 20 residues. CDR1 is SGHNT and CDR2 is YENEEA in the germline V gene. For the CDR3, the DNA is TGTGCCAGCAGCTTAGGGGGGAGGGGGACAGGGGCCCCTTTGGATTCACCCCTCCACTTT. Translated: CASSLGGRGTGAPLDSPLHF. The whole variable domain, filled in from reference TRBV11-3 and TRBJ1-6, reads EAGVVQSPRYKIIEKKQPVAFWCNPISGHNTLYWYLQNLGQGPELLIRYENEEAVDDSQLPKDRFSAERLKGVDSTLKIQPAELGDSAVYLCASSLGGRGTGAPLDSPLHFGNGTRLTVT.

The chain joins TRBV7-5 to TRBJ1-2; TRBD1 was called by the table and not checked on the DNA. TRBV7-5 counts as a pseudogene. The CDR3 runs to 14 residues. CDR3 amino acids: CARSSPGQGRGYTF. The CDR3 region has the DNA TGTGCCAGAAGCTCACCGGGACAGGGAAGAGGCTACACCTTC.

This clone was recorded a few times. The chain links TRBV7-8 to TRBJ1-2, with TRBD1 identical over 10 bases. Trimming cost V 0 bases and J 4 bases; bases outside gene matches: 8. Germline CDR1 reads SGHVS; CDR2 reads FQNEAQ. The CDR3 is 17 residues long. The CDR3 region is CASSLATMDRGTYGYTF. Written as DNA, the CDR3 is TGTGCCAGCAGCTTAGCGACGATGGACAGGGGGACCTATGGCTACACCTTC.

The chain joins TRBV4-1 to TRBJ2-1; 10 bases are a match to TRBD2. The CDR3 consists of 13 residues. CDR1 is MGHRA, CDR2 YSYEKL, per germline. J gave up 7 bases and V 6 bases, and 3 bases lay outside the gene matches. The CDR3 here is CASRGLARNEQFF. CDR3 DNA: TGCGCCAGCAGGGGACTAGCGAGGAATGAGCAGTTCTTC.

The CDR3 loop reads CASSISRSGVSSYEQYF. CDR3 coding DNA: TGTGCCAGTAGTATTTCCCGGTCAGGGGTTAGCTCCTACGAGCAGTACTTC. The J gene is TRBJ2-7, the V gene TRBV19; the D gene is possibly TRBD1 (6 bases). The CDR3 length is 17 residues. Between the trimmed V and J ends, which lost 3 bases and 0 bases, there was a span of 18 bases. Germline CDR1 is LNHDA and CDR2 is SQIVND (reference sequence).